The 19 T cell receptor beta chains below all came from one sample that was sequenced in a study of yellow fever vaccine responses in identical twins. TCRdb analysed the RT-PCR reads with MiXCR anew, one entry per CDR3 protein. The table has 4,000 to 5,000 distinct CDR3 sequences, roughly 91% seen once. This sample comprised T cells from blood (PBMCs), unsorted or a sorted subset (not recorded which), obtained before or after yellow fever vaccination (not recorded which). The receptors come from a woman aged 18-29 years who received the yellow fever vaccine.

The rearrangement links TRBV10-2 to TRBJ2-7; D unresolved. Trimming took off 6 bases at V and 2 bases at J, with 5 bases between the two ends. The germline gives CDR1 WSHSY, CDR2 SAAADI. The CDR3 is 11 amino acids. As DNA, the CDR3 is TGCGCCAGCAGGGGCACCTACGAGCAGTACTTC. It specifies CASRGTYEQYF.

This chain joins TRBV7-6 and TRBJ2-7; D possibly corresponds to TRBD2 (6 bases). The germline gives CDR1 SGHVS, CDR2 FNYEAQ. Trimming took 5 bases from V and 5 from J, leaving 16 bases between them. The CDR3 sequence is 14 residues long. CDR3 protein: CASSPSGRLNEQYF. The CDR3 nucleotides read TGTGCCAGCAGCCCCTCAGGGAGGCTCAACGAGCAGTACTTC.

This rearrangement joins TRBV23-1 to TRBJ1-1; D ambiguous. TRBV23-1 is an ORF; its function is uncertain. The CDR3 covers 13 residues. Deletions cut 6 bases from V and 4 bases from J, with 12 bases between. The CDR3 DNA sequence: TGCGCCAGCAGACCTCCCGGTTCCACTGAAGCTTTCTTT. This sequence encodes CASRPPGSTEAFF.

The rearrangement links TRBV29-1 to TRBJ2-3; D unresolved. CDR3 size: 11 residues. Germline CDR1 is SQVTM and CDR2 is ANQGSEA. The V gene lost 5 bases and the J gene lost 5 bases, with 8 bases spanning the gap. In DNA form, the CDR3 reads TGCAGCGTTACCCCTGGAGATACGCAGTATTTT. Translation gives CSVTPGDTQYF.

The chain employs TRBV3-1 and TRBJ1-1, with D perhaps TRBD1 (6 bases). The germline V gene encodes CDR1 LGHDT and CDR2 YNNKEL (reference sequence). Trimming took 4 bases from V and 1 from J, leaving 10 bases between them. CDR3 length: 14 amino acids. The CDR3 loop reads CASSRRGGNTEAFF. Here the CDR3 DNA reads TGTGCCAGCAGCCGCAGGGGAGGGAACACTGAAGCTTTCTTT.

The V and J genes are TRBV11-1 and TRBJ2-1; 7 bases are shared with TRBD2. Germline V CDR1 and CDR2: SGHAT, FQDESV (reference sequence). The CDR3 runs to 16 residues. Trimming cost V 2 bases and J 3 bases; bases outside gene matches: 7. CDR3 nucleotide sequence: TGTGCCAGCAGCTTAAAGTTGGGGACTATCTACAATGAGCAGTTCTTC. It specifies CASSLKLGTIYNEQFF.

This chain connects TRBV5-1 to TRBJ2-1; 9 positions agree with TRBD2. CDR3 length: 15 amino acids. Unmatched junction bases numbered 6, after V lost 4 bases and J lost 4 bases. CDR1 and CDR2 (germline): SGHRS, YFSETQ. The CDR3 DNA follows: TGCGCCAGCAGCGGTAGCGGGAGCAGTTACAATGAGCAGTTCTTC. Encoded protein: CASSGSGSSYNEQFF.

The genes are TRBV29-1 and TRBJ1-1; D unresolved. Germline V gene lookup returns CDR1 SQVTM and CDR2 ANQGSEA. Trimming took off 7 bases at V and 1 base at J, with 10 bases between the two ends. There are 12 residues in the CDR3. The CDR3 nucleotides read TGCAGCGCCTCCCTCCGGAACACTGAAGCTTTCTTT. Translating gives CSASLRNTEAFF.

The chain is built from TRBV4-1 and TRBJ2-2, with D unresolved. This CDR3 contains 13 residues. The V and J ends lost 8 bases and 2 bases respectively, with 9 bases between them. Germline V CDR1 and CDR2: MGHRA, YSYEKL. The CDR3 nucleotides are TGCGCCAGCGGTACAGCTAACACCGGGGAGCTGTTTTTT. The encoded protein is CASGTANTGELFF.

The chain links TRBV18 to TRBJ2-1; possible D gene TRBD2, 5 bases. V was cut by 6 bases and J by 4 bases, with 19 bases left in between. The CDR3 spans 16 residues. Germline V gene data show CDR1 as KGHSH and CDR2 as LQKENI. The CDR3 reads CASSGNLEGLYNEQFF. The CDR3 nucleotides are TGTGCCAGCTCTGGGAACCTTGAGGGCCTATACAATGAGCAGTTCTTC.

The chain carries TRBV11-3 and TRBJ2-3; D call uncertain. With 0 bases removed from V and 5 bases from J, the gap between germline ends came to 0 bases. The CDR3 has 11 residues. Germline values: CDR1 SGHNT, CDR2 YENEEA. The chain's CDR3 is CASSLEDTQYF. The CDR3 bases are TGTGCCAGCAGCTTAGAAGATACGCAGTATTTT. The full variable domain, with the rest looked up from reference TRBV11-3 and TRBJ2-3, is EAGVVQSPRYKIIEKKQPVAFWCNPISGHNTLYWYLQNLGQGPELLIRYENEEAVDDSQLPKDRFSAERLKGVDSTLKIQPAELGDSAVYLCASSLEDTQYFGPGTRLTVL.

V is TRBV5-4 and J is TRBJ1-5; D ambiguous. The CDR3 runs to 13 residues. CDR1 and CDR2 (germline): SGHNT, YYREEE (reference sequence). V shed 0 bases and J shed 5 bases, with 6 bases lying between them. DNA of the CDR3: TGTGCCAGCAGCTTGGGTAACGATCAGCCCCAGCATTTT. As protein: CASSLGNDQPQHF.

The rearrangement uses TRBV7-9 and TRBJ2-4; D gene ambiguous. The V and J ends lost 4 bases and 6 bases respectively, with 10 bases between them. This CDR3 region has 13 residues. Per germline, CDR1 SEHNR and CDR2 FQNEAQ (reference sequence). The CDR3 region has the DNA TGTGCCAGCAGCTCCCCGATACCAAACATTCAGTACTTC. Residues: CASSSPIPNIQYF. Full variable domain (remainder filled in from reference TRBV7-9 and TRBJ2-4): DTGVSQNPRHKITKRGQNVTFRCDPISEHNRLYWYRQTLGQGPEFLTYFQNEAQLEKSRLLSDRFSAERPKGSFSTLEIQRTEQGDSAMYLCASSSPIPNIQYFGAGTRLSVL.

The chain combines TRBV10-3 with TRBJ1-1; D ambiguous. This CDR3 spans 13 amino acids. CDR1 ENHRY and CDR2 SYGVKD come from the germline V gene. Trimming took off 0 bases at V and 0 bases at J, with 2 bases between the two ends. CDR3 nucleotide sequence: TGTGCCATCAGTGAGTCGGTGAACACTGAAGCTTTCTTT. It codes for CAISESVNTEAFF.

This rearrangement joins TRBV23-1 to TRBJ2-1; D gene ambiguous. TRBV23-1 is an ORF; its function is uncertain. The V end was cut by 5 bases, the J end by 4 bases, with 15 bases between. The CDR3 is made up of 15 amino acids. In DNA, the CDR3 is TGCGCCAGCAGTGAACCCCGAGGAAGGTACAATGAGCAGTTCTTC. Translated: CASSEPRGRYNEQFF.

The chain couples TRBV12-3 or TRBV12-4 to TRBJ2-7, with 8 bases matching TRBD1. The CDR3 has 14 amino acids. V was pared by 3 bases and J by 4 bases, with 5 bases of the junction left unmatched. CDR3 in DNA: TGTGCCAGCAGTTTCCGGGACAGGCCGTACGAGCAGTACTTC. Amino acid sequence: CASSFRDRPYEQYF.

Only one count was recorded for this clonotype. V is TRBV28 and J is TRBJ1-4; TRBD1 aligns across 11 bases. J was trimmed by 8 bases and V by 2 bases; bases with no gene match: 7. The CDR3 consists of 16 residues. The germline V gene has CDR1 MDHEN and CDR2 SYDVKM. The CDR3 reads CASSLPGDRGREKLFF. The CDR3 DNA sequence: TGTGCCAGCAGTTTACCCGGGGACAGGGGGAGAGAAAAACTGTTTTTT.

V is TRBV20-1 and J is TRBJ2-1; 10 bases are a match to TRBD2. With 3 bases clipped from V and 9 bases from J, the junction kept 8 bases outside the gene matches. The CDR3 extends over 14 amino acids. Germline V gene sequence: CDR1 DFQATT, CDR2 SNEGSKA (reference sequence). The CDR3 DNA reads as TGCAGTGCTAGCAGCGGGAGGGCCTTCGCTGAGCAGTTCTTC. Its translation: CSASSGRAFAEQFF.

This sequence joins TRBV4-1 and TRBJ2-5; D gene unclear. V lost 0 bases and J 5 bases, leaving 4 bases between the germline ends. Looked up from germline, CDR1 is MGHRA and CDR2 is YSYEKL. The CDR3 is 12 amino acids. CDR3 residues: CASSQDLETQYF. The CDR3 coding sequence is TGCGCCAGCAGCCAAGATTTGGAGACCCAGTACTTC.